This TCR beta chain derives from a study of shared clonotypes between healthy human individuals. Study results and caveats: About 5% was the fraction of naive CD4 clonotypes found shared across several donors. Naive subsets tended to show greater estimated richness than memory subsets.

CDR1 and CDR2 from the germline V gene are MNHEY and SMNVEV (reference sequence). The CDR3 is 19 amino acids. V shed 0 bases and J shed 8 bases, with 23 bases lying between them. With regard to this clone: Its antigen is currently unknown.

Execution of the assay was at deep level. Method: immunoSEQ multiplex PCR; TCRdb's copy keeps in-frame clones and lacks some. Found here are more than 2 million clones, 85% to 95% of them singletons; the top ten hold 0.13%. The source of this sequence is a man younger than 35 in good health. The material sequenced was naive CD4+ T cells sorted from blood. Indicated subset: CD45RA+ positively selected. The genes are TRBV27 and TRBJ1-6; TRBD1 might be the D (6 bases). In nucleotides, the CDR3 is TGTGCCAGCAGTTTATCAGGCGCTCGGGGGGCCTACCACGATTCACCCCTCCACTTT. As protein: CASSLSGARGAYHDSPLHF.